The 23 T cell receptor beta chains below come from one sample, sequenced in a study of circulating and synovial CD4+ cells in juvenile arthritis. Method: immunoSEQ multiplex PCR; TCRdb's copy keeps in-frame clones and lacks some. The sample shows 39,000 or so clones, approximately 94% of them seen only once. Sequenced sample: CD4+ T cells from blood. The receptors were gathered from a human donor with juvenile idiopathic arthritis.

This rearrangement joins TRBV29-1 to TRBJ1-1, with 10 nucleotides matching TRBD1. The CDR3 totals 13 residues. Trimming at V came to 2 bases and at J to 6 bases, leaving 3 bases not matched to a gene. Germline V lookup: CDR1 SQVTM, CDR2 ANQGSEA. The CDR3 region has the DNA TGCAGCGTTGAAAGAGGACAGGGGGCTGAAGCTTTCTTT. This gives the protein CSVERGQGAEAFF.

CDR3 sequence (DNA): TGTGCCAGCTCACCGGGACAGGAGTACGAGCAGTACTTC. It encodes CASSPGQEYEQYF. V is TRBV18 and J is TRBJ2-7, with TRBD1 matching 8 bases. Germline trimming cut 3 bases from V and 4 bases from J; bases unmatched to any gene: 2. Germline values: CDR1 KGHSH, CDR2 LQKENI. This CDR3 comprises 13 residues.

This clone was picked up one time. V gene TRBV14 combines with J gene TRBJ2-1; the match to TRBD2 covers 8 bases. The V segment lost 5 bases and the J segment 7 bases; nucleotides outside the gene matches: 10. This CDR3 contains 15 residues. CDR1 and CDR2 from the germline V gene are SGHDN and FVKESK. CDR3 residues: CASSTRGTRINEQFF. For the CDR3, the DNA is TGTGCCAGCAGCACACGCGGGACTAGGATTAATGAGCAGTTCTTC.

V gene TRBV7-2 combines with J gene TRBJ1-5; possibly TRBD1 for D (5 bases). Per the germline V gene, CDR1 is SGHTA and CDR2 is FQGNSA. This CDR3 contains 14 residues. V was clipped by 1 base and J by 10 bases, with 14 bases between them. In DNA form, the CDR3 reads TGTGCCAGCAGCTTAGAGCGGGGGGGAGTACCCCAGCATTTT. It yields the protein CASSLERGGVPQHF.

This chain connects TRBV5-4 to TRBJ2-7, with 11 bases identical to TRBD1. The CDR3 totals 14 residues. J was trimmed by 7 bases and V by 3 bases; bases with no gene match: 6. Per the germline V gene, CDR1 is SGHNT and CDR2 is YYREEE (reference sequence). Here the CDR3 DNA reads TGTGCCAGCAGCTGGCCGGGACAGGGGGTTGAGCAGTACTTC. It yields the protein CASSWPGQGVEQYF.

This clone appeared once. The chain employs TRBV7-7 and TRBJ2-7, with 8 positions matching TRBD1. Germline V gives CDR1 SSHAT, CDR2 FNYEAQ (reference sequence). The CDR3 extends over 13 amino acids. J was trimmed by 1 base and V by 5 bases; bases with no gene match: 1. The CDR3 loop reads CASSRDRSYEQYF. The DNA of the CDR3 is TGTGCCAGCAGCCGGGACAGGTCCTACGAGCAGTACTTC.

The chain couples TRBV10-3 to TRBJ2-5; 9 bases are shared with TRBD1. Per germline, CDR1 ENHRY and CDR2 SYGVKD. The CDR3 is 16 residues long. J gave up 0 bases and V 5 bases, and 7 bases lay outside the gene matches. CDR3 residues: CAISNPGQGNQETQYF. DNA for the CDR3: TGTGCCATCAGTAACCCGGGACAGGGCAACCAAGAGACCCAGTACTTC.

CDR3 DNA: TGTGCCAGCAGCAAAGAAACGACAGGGGCATTGGGTTCACCCCTCCACTTT. Translation: CASSKETTGALGSPLHF. The rearrangement joins TRBV5-4 to TRBJ1-6; 8 nucleotides match TRBD1. CDR1 and CDR2 from the germline V gene are SGHNT and YYREEE (reference sequence). This CDR3 spans 17 amino acids. V was clipped by 4 bases and J by 9 bases; unmatched bases: 15.

The chain has TRBV15 and TRBJ2-2, with D maybe TRBD1 (6 bases). This CDR3 has 15 residues. Germline V gene data show CDR1 as LNHNV and CDR2 as YYDKDF (reference sequence). V lost 5 bases and J lost 4, with 14 bases in between. DNA for the CDR3: TGTGCCACCAGCCCCGCTGACAGGTTCACCGGGGAGCTGTTTTTT. Translated, it gives CATSPADRFTGELFF.

The rearrangement joins TRBV9 to TRBJ2-1; 9 nucleotides match TRBD1. V was clipped by 4 bases and J by 7 bases; unmatched bases: 6. The CDR3 totals 14 residues. Per the germline V gene, CDR1 is SGDLS and CDR2 is YYNGEE. CDR3 sequence (DNA): TGTGCCAGCAGCCCTCAGACAGGGGGGAATGAGCAGTTCTTC. Translated: CASSPQTGGNEQFF.

The table lists this clone with a count of one. This chain links TRBV9 with TRBJ1-1; weak D call: TRBD1 (6 bases). CDR1 and CDR2 from the germline V gene are SGDLS and YYNGEE. The CDR3 is made up of 14 amino acids. The germline V and J ends were trimmed by 4 bases and 3 bases, with 13 bases remaining between them. The chain's CDR3 is CASSPRGGDTEAFF. The CDR3 nucleotides read TGTGCCAGCAGCCCAAGGGGGGGGGACACTGAAGCTTTCTTT.

The chain recombines TRBV5-1 with TRBJ2-5; TRBD1 is a possible D gene (6 bases). Per germline, CDR1 SGHRS and CDR2 YFSETQ. V lost 4 bases and J lost 7, with 17 bases in between. This CDR3 has 14 amino acids. The CDR3 DNA reads as TGCGCCAGCAGCAATCCCCAGGGGCTGGGGACCCAGTACTTC. Amino acid sequence: CASSNPQGLGTQYF.

The chain carries TRBV5-1 and TRBJ2-5; 7 nucleotides match TRBD1. In germline, CDR1 is SGHRS, CDR2 YFSETQ. V dropped 0 bases and J dropped 5; count of bases not matched to a gene: 4. This CDR3 has 14 residues. The chain's CDR3 is CASSLGGGEETQYF. The CDR3 nucleotides are TGCGCCAGCAGCTTGGGAGGGGGCGAGGAGACCCAGTACTTC.

V usage is TRBV11-1 and J usage is TRBJ2-1; 11 bases align to TRBD2. V shed 4 bases and J 4 bases; nucleotides not matched to a gene: 9. Germline values: CDR1 SGHAT, CDR2 FQDESV (reference sequence). This CDR3 is built from 17 residues. The CDR3 spells CASSSGAGLAVYNEQFF. The DNA for the CDR3 is TGTGCCAGCAGCTCCGGAGCGGGACTAGCGGTTTACAATGAGCAGTTCTTC.

The V gene is TRBV14, the J gene TRBJ2-1; 7 bases match TRBD2. This CDR3 region has 16 residues. In germline, CDR1 is SGHDN, CDR2 FVKESK. V lost 4 bases and J lost 2; bases outside the gene matches: 8. CDR3 region: CASSRQAGPTYNEQFF. For the CDR3, the DNA is TGTGCCAGCAGCCGACAAGCGGGGCCTACCTACAATGAGCAGTTCTTC.

CDR3 region: CASSPEGLAGATQETQYF. The CDR3 bases are TGTGCCAGCAGCCCGGAGGGACTAGCGGGGGCGACCCAAGAGACCCAGTACTTC. V is TRBV5-4 and J is TRBJ2-5, with TRBD2 matching over 14 bases. Per the germline V gene, CDR1 is SGHNT and CDR2 is YYREEE (reference sequence). With V trimmed by 4 bases and J by 1 base, 9 bases remained unmatched. The CDR3 has 18 residues.

This clone occurred once. The chain links TRBV2 to TRBJ1-3, with 9 bases lining up with TRBD1. V lost 5 bases and J lost 1; bases outside the gene matches: 9. Germline-derived CDR1 and CDR2 are SNHLY and FYNNEI. This CDR3 is 17 amino acids long. DNA for the CDR3: TGTGCCAGCAGTCCCGGACAGGGGCACGATTCTGGAAACACCATATATTTT. Amino acid sequence: CASSPGQGHDSGNTIYF.

V gene TRBV2 combines with J gene TRBJ2-3; 8 bases are a match to TRBD2. Trimming removed 5 bases from V and 3 bases from J; junction bases left unmatched: 4. The germline CDR1 and CDR2 sequences are SNHLY and FYNNEI. There are 14 residues in the CDR3. CDR3 sequence: CASSPGGATDTQYF. Here the CDR3 DNA reads TGTGCCAGCAGTCCCGGGGGGGCGACAGATACGCAGTATTTT.

This clone was seen once. This chain uses TRBV4-1 with TRBJ2-3; perhaps TRBD2 as D (5 bases). The CDR3 covers 13 residues. The V gene's germline CDR1 is MGHRA and CDR2 YSYEKL. V shed 1 base and J shed 8 bases, with 10 bases lying between them. The CDR3 sequence is CASSQGEGITQYF. The CDR3 DNA follows: TGCGCCAGCAGCCAAGGTGAGGGTATTACGCAGTATTTT.

The chain has TRBV27 and TRBJ2-7; D might be TRBD1 (6 bases). V was trimmed by 3 bases and J by 2 bases, leaving 8 bases between them. This CDR3 is built from 13 residues. CDR1 and CDR2 (germline): MNHEY, SMNVEV (reference sequence). CDR3 protein: CASSFGQTYEQYF. The CDR3, as DNA: TGTGCCAGCAGTTTCGGACAGACCTACGAGCAGTACTTC.

The chain uses TRBV18 and TRBJ1-2; 7 bases are shared with TRBD1. The V gene end was trimmed by 5 bases and the J gene end by 4 bases; junction bases not matched to a gene: 4. The CDR3 covers 13 residues. The germline CDR1 and CDR2 sequences are KGHSH and LQKENI. CDR3 region: CASSDGQAYGYTF. For the CDR3, the DNA is TGTGCCAGCTCAGATGGACAGGCCTATGGCTACACCTTC.

This clone was picked up one time. V is TRBV6-6 and J is TRBJ2-5; tentatively, D is TRBD1 (5 bases). CDR1 and CDR2 from the germline V gene are MNHNY and SVGAGI (reference sequence). The length of the CDR3 is 14 residues. Trimming removed 0 bases from V and 5 bases from J, with 10 bases in between. Here the CDR3 reads CASSYSTVGETQYF. The CDR3, as DNA: TGTGCCAGCAGTTACTCGACAGTCGGGGAGACCCAGTACTTC.

The chain carries TRBV30 and TRBJ1-1, with D unresolved. Trimming took off 0 bases at V and 6 bases at J, with 11 bases between the two ends. The CDR3 is 13 residues long. Germline-derived CDR1 and CDR2 are GTSNPN and SVGIG (reference sequence). The DNA of the CDR3 is TGTGCCTGGAGTGTTGGGCTTTCCGCTGAAGCTTTCTTT. It encodes CAWSVGLSAEAFF.